Below are 8 T cell receptor beta chains sequenced from a single sample in a study of pediatric ulcerative colitis. TCRdb's table, derived via immunoSEQ multiplex PCR, lists solely in-frame clones and lacks some. Of 60,000 to 75,000 clones in the sample, 75% to 85% were seen once. The sample consisted of blood. The receptors derive from a boy younger than 18 with moderate ulcerative colitis.

The CDR3 is CASSVAELAVGTDTQYF. The CDR3 DNA follows: TGTGCCAGCAGCGTAGCCGAACTAGCGGTTGGAACAGATACGCAGTATTTT. The gene calls are TRBV9 and TRBJ2-3; 8 nucleotides match TRBD2. CDR3 length equals 17 residues. The V segment lost 0 bases and the J segment 3 bases; nucleotides outside the gene matches: 9. Germline CDR1 and CDR2: SGDLS and YYNGEE. Complete variable domain (other parts from reference TRBV9 and TRBJ2-3): DSGVTQTPKHLITATGQRVTLRCSPRSGDLSVYWYQQSLDQGLQFLIQYYNGEERAKGNILERFSAQQFPDLHSELNLSSLELGDSALYFCASSVAELAVGTDTQYFGPGTRLTVL.

The chain has TRBV5-8 and TRBJ1-5, with TRBD1 matching over 8 bases. After removal of 3 bases from V and 2 bases from J, the junction contained 10 bases not matched to a gene. Germline V gene sequence: CDR1 SGHTS, CDR2 YDEGEE. The CDR3 is 17 residues long. The CDR3 loop is CASSWGVTGAGNQPQHF. CDR3 DNA: TGTGCCAGCAGCTGGGGGGTGACAGGGGCGGGCAATCAGCCCCAGCATTTT.

The J gene is TRBJ1-1, the V gene TRBV6-5, with D unclear. Trimming left V 7 bases short and J 3 bases short, with 18 bases between. The CDR3 covers 15 residues. Germline V gene data show CDR1 as MNHEY and CDR2 as SVGAGI. The CDR3 reads CASTNREGTYTEAFF. The CDR3 region has the DNA TGTGCCAGCACAAACCGGGAGGGAACTTACACTGAAGCTTTCTTT.

The chain carries TRBV12-5 and TRBJ2-2, with D possibly called TRBD1 or TRBD2 (5 bases each). With 7 bases removed from V and 3 bases from J, the gap between germline ends came to 15 bases. Germline CDR1 reads LGHNT; CDR2 reads FRNRAP. The CDR3 extends over 15 amino acids. CDR3 in amino acids: CASAEVEGYTGELFF. The CDR3 DNA reads as TGTGCTAGTGCTGAGGTTGAGGGGTACACCGGGGAGCTGTTTTTT.

This clone was seen only a few times. The chain recombines TRBV2 with TRBJ1-1; weak D call: TRBD1 (5 bases). The CDR3 loop spans 15 amino acids. Germline CDR1 is SNHLY and CDR2 is FYNNEI. The V end lost 0 bases, the J end lost 1 base, and 9 bases lay between the germline ends. CDR3 loop: CASSEARGWNTEAFF. CDR3 nucleotide sequence: TGTGCCAGCAGTGAAGCAAGGGGTTGGAACACTGAAGCTTTCTTT.

The chain links TRBV19 to TRBJ1-5; D is ambiguous. This CDR3 is 15 amino acids long. V dropped 2 bases and J dropped 0 bases, with 8 bases sitting between them. From germline, CDR1 is LNHDA and CDR2 SQIVND (reference sequence). CDR3 in DNA: TGTGCCAGTAGTATAACTGGGGATAGCAATCAGCCCCAGCATTTT. This translates into CASSITGDSNQPQHF. Looking up the rest from reference TRBV19 and TRBJ1-5 gives the full variable domain: DGGITQSPKYLFRKEGQNVTLSCEQNLNHDAMYWYRQDPGQGLRLIYYSQIVNDFQKGDIAEGYSVSREKKESFPLTVTSAQKNPTAFYLCASSITGDSNQPQHFGDGTRLSIL.

The V call is TRBV11-2, the J call TRBJ1-1; no definite D call. Germline loops: CDR1 SGHAT, CDR2 FQNNGV. The V end lost 0 bases, the J end lost 1 base, and 12 bases lay between the germline ends. The CDR3 loop spans 16 amino acids. In DNA form, the CDR3 reads TGTGCCAGCAGCTTAGATTTTTTAGGGCGGAACACTGAAGCTTTCTTT. It codes for CASSLDFLGRNTEAFF.

This clone has only a few counts. V and J are TRBV19 and TRBJ2-2; D remains ambiguous. The CDR3 is made up of 13 amino acids. V lost 7 bases and J lost 4, with 10 bases in between. Per the germline V gene, CDR1 is LNHDA and CDR2 is SQIVND (reference sequence). The CDR3 DNA is TGTGCCAGTACAGCCAGGCGCACCGGGGAGCTGTTTTTT. This sequence encodes CASTARRTGELFF.